Listed here is a single TCR beta chain. Its antigen remains unidentified. Base qualities are not provided; no much larger clone lies one nucleotide away. The CDR1 and CDR2 encoded by the germline V gene are SGHRS and YFSETQ. Spanning cysteine to phenylalanine, the CDR3 consists of 11 amino acids. Of the read, only the CDR3 DNA is kept; its 33 bases are in frame from base 1. The junction shows trimming of 0 bases on V and 14 bases on J, plus 8 bases between the germline ends. This sample was included in a study of cytotoxic CD8 clonotypes in ibrutinib-treated CLL (dated by TCRdb to the early 2020s). Describing the broader study: The cohort included roughly 15 treatment-naive and ten to twelve relapsed/refractory patients; 17 were IGHV unmutated. Partial responses were observed in about 24 patients and complete responses in 2; after a median follow-up of roughly 62 months, remission was maintained in 14 patients and progression was observed in approximately 12. The response samples were drawn at a median of approximately twelve months into treatment, with a range of about 6 to 36 months. On average, each sample had hundreds of thousands of productive templates and more than 75,000 productive rearrangements. Longitudinal samples were obtainable from about 30% of the 86 participants in the trial. Cryopreserved peripheral blood mononuclear cells were obtained before treatment, at response, and at either sustained remission or disease progression. Every remission and progressive disease sample was obtained while ibrutinib was still being received by the patients.

Taken with the paper, the label for time point translates to: roughly 25 months on ibrutinib. About 2 micrograms of genomic DNA were extracted from cryopreserved PBMCs for TCR beta library preparation. Longitudinal blood samples from CLL patients on ibrutinib monotherapy were analyzed using high-throughput TCR beta sequencing. Patients were enrolled in a phase 2 open-label single-center ibrutinib monotherapy trial. General conclusions and limits of the study: Clonality increased at ibrutinib response, stayed stable in sustained remission, and fell back toward baseline at progression. Lymph node repertoires were not examined, and the timing of sampling was not matched between patients in sustained remission and those whose disease progressed. Public clonotypes were found to be uncommon and were observed to contract or remain stable during treatment; the increase in clonality was shown to reflect expansion of private clonotypes at ibrutinib response. Baseline clonality exceeded that of age-matched healthy donors and correlated strongly with circulating CD8+ T-cell counts.

Each clonotype received, on average, about 10x coverage in deep resolution sequencing performed on a MiSeq, where the target depth lay between 1 in 1 million and 1 in 200,000 T cells. TCR beta libraries were generated with the immunoSEQ hsTCRB Kit. On the study's bioinformatics: The data were analyzed with ImmunoSEQ Analyzer and ImmunoSEQ Data Assistant, and V, D and J gene assignments followed IMGT definitions. Clonality, which ranges from 0 to 1, was calculated as one minus the normalized Shannon entropy of productive rearrangement frequencies. Only overrepresented clonotypes making up at least 0.05% of each patient's repertoire were included in the public clonotype analysis. Repertoires from about a dozen age-matched healthy donors in immuneACCESS were used as clonality controls. TCRdb's version of the immuneACCESS table is confined to in-frame rearrangements and falls short of the full clone set. An unresolved V gene accounts for under half of the shortfall where checked; the remainder is of unknown origin. The V and J calls and clone size were taken over from that table, and D and trimming were inferred from the DNA. This sample is represented by roughly 24,000 clones; about 64% of them were singletons. Of the sample, around 28% falls within the top ten clones.

The sequence was collected from a human donor with chronic lymphocytic leukemia. Here the chain combines TRBV5-1 and TRBJ1-4; matching of 5 bases hints at TRBD1 as the D gene. The sequenced sample was PBMCs, obtained after 24 months of ibrutinib treatment. The CDR3 region: CASSLGRGLFF. DNA sequence: TGCGCCAGCAGCTTGGGACGGGGGCTGTTTTTT.